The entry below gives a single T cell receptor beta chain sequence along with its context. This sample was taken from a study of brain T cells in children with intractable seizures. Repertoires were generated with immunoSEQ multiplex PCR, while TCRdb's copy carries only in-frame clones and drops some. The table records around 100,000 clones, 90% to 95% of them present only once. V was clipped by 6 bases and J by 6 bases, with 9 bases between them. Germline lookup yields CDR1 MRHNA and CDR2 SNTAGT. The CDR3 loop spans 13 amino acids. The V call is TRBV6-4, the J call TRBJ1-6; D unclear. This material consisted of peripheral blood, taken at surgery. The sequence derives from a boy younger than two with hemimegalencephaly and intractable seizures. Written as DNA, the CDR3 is TGTGCCAGCAGCCCGGACTTTAATTCACCCCTCCACTTT. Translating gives CASSPDFNSPLHF.